This T cell receptor (beta chain) stems from a study of T-cell reconstitution after alpha-beta-depleted transplantation in children. Preparation of the TCRbeta library was carried out with unique molecular identifiers. TCRdb independently ran MiXCR on the PCR reads; one entry per CDR3 protein. This sample has 450,000 to 600,000 distinct CDR3 sequences, with approximately 16% found just once. The TCR comes from a human donor who donated a stem cell graft to a child with acute lymphoblastic leukemia. Sequencing was performed on PBMCs from the stem cell graft donor, taken from the stem cell graft.

For the CDR3, the DNA is TGTGCCAGCAGCTTAAGGTACAATGAGCAGTTCTTC. Translating gives CASSLRYNEQFF. V usage is TRBV9 and J usage is TRBJ2-1; D is unresolved. Trimming left V 4 bases short and J 4 bases short, with 6 bases between. The CDR3 is 12 amino acids. Germline CDR1 SGDLS, CDR2 YYNGEE.